The text below deals with one T cell receptor beta chain. There are 14 residues in the CDR3. Trimming took off 2 bases at V and 6 bases at J, with 13 bases between the two ends. Germline CDR1 and CDR2: SGHRS and YFSETQ. The source of the sample is a study of TIL therapy for anti-PD-1-resistant metastatic lung cancer. The libraries were made with immunoSEQ v3. The protocol was immunoSEQ multiplex PCR, while the TCRdb copy is restricted to in-frame clones and leaves out a portion. The profile shows roughly 7,000 clones, about 61% of them singletons. Time point indicated: pre-treatment sample, taken before nivolumab and TIL therapy. Pleural nodules or supraclavicular lymph nodes made up most of the excised metastases sampled.

Specimen: tumor tissue, collected at baseline. The sequence was collected from a person between 30 and 79 years old with non-small cell lung cancer. The J gene is TRBJ2-3, the V gene TRBV5-1, with a possible D match to TRBD1 (5 bases). CDR3 amino acids: CASSLGQGGDTQYF. The CDR3 region has the DNA TGCGCCAGCAGCTTAGGGCAGGGTGGGGATACGCAGTATTTT.